The 10 T cell receptor beta chains below were found in one sample sequenced in a study of preoperative IRX-2 immunotherapy in early breast cancer. Treatment of the sample: preoperative locoregional IRX-2 cytokine immunotherapy. Profiling relied on immunoSEQ multiplex PCR, and the TCRdb table lists in-frame clones only, not all of them. The data contain about 98,000 clones, approximately 90% of them seen just once; the ten biggest clones take up over 2%. Specimen: tumor tissue, collected after IRX-2 immunotherapy. Receptors originate from a human donor with breast cancer.

The rearrangement uses TRBV29-1 and TRBJ2-1; maybe TRBD2 (5 bases). Trimming pared 7 bases from V and 5 bases from J, leaving 21 bases between. Germline CDR1 and CDR2: SQVTM and ANQGSEA. This CDR3 is built from 15 residues. In DNA form, the CDR3 reads TGCAGCGGCGAGGGTGGAAATCTAGTCCACAATGAGCAGTTCTTC. This translates into CSGEGGNLVHNEQFF.

V and J are TRBV22-1 and TRBJ2-7. TRBV22-1 is marked as a pseudogene. This CDR3 comprises 13 residues. This CDR3 is CASSPGGGRGQYF. The CDR3 DNA follows: TGTGCCAGCAGTCCCGGTGGGGGGCGAGGGCAGTACTTC.

This clone showed up just once. This chain joins TRBV28 and TRBJ2-2, with 8 bases fitting TRBD1. CDR1 and CDR2 from the germline V gene are MDHEN and SYDVKM. CDR3 length: 16 amino acids. The junction had 8 bases not matched to a gene; V was cut back by 4 bases and J by 4 bases. CDR3 coding DNA: TGTGCCAGCAGTTCTTATGACAGGGGACCCACCGGGGAGCTGTTTTTT. This translates into CASSSYDRGPTGELFF.

J is TRBJ2-1 and V is TRBV19; 9 bases match TRBD2. Germline trimming cut 9 bases from V and 4 bases from J; bases unmatched to any gene: 7. The CDR3 length is 14 residues. Germline lookup yields CDR1 LNHDA and CDR2 SQIVND (reference sequence). The CDR3 protein is CASSSAGGYNEQFF. The CDR3 nucleotides read TGTGCCAGCTCTAGTGCGGGGGGGTACAATGAGCAGTTCTTC.

The chain employs TRBV28 and TRBJ1-2; 8 nucleotides agree with TRBD1. After removal of 5 bases from V and 5 bases from J, the junction contained 7 bases not matched to a gene. Germline V gives CDR1 MDHEN, CDR2 SYDVKM. This CDR3 contains 14 residues. CDR3 nucleotide sequence: TGTGCCAGCAGTGTTGGACAGGGCGGTTATGGCTACACCTTC. Its protein is CASSVGQGGYGYTF.

The chain combines TRBV7-1 with TRBJ2-4; 7 positions agree with TRBD2. TRBV7-1 is designated an ORF whose function remains uncertain. The CDR3 loop spans 19 amino acids. With 5 bases clipped from V and 0 bases from J, the junction kept 16 bases outside the gene matches. In DNA, the CDR3 is TGTGCCAGCAGCCCCGGGACTACAGTAGTAGGGGTAGCCAAAAACATTCAGTACTTC. Its translation is CASSPGTTVVGVAKNIQYF.

This rearrangement joins TRBV28 to TRBJ1-6; no firm D call. CDR3 size: 14 residues. Germline CDR1 and CDR2: MDHEN and SYDVKM. V was pared by 3 bases and J by 9 bases, with 12 bases between. The CDR3 protein is CASSLGRRPSPLHF. As DNA, the CDR3 is TGTGCCAGCAGTTTGGGCAGGAGGCCTTCACCCCTCCACTTT.

The V and J genes are TRBV28 and TRBJ2-2; 8 bases align to TRBD2. With V trimmed by 2 bases and J by 4 bases, 3 bases remained unmatched. CDR3 length: 15 residues. Germline V lookup: CDR1 MDHEN, CDR2 SYDVKM. In nucleotides, the CDR3 is TGTGCCAGCAGTTTAGGGCTAGCGGGCACCGGGGAGCTGTTTTTT. This gives the protein CASSLGLAGTGELFF.

V is TRBV6-8 and J is TRBJ1-1; TRBD1 matches 7 bases. This CDR3 has 14 residues. The germline gives CDR1 MNHGY, CDR2 SAAAGT. The V gene end was trimmed by 6 bases and the J gene end by 1 base; junction bases not matched to a gene: 5. In nucleotides, the CDR3 is TGTGCCAGCAGACCAGGACAGGCGAACACTGAAGCTTTCTTT. Residues: CASRPGQANTEAFF.

This chain uses TRBV15 with TRBJ2-7; TRBD2 aligns across 14 bases. This CDR3 spans 14 amino acids. With V trimmed by 5 bases and J by 9 bases, 6 bases remained unmatched. Per the germline V gene, CDR1 is LNHNV and CDR2 is YYDKDF (reference sequence). The CDR3: CATSGGLAGVSQYF. The CDR3 bases are TGTGCCACCAGCGGGGGACTAGCGGGAGTGTCGCAGTACTTC.